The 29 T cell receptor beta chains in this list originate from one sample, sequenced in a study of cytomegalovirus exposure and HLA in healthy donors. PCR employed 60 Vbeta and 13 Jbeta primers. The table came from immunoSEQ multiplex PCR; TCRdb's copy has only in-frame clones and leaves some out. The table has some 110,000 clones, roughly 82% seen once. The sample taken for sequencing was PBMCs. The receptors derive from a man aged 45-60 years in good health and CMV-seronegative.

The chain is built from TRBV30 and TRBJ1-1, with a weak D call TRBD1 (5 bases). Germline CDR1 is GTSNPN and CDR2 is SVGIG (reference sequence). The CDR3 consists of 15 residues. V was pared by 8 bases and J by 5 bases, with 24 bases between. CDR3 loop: CASRPQRDGVTEAFF. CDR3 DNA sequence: TGTGCCAGTCGACCTCAGCGGGACGGGGTGACTGAAGCTTTCTTT.

CDR3 nucleotides: TGTGCCAGCAGCTGGGGGACAGGGTACTATGGCTACACCTTC. Protein: CASSWGTGYYGYTF. The rearrangement uses TRBV7-9 and TRBJ1-2; 9 bases agree with TRBD1. CDR1 SEHNR and CDR2 FQNEAQ come from the germline V gene (reference sequence). J was trimmed by 3 bases and V by 4 bases; bases with no gene match: 3. This CDR3 contains 14 residues.

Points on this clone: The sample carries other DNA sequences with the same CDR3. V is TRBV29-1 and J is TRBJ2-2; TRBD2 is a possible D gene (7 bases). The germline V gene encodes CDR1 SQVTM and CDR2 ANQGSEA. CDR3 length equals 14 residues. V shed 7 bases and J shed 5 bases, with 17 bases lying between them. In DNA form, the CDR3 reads TGCAGCGGGGGGCGGGGGTCCCTAACCGGGGAGCTGTTTTTT. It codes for CSGGRGSLTGELFF.

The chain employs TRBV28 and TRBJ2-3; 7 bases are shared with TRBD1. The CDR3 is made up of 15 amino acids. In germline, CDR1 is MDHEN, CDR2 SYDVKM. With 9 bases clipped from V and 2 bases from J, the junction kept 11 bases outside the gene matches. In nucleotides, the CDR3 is TGTGCCAGTCGACAGGGTTTGGGCTTCACAGATACGCAGTATTTT. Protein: CASRQGLGFTDTQYF.

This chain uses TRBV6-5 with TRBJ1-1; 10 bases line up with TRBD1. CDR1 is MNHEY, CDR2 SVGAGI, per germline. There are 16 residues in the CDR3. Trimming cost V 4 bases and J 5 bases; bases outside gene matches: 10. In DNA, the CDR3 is TGTGCCAGCAGTTCCCCGGGACAGGGGCTTAGAACTGAAGCTTTCTTT. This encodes CASSSPGQGLRTEAFF.

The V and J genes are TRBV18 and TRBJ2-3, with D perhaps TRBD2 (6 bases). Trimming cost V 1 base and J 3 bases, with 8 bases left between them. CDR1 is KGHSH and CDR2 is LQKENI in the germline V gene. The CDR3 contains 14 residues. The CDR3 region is CASSPRRETDTQYF. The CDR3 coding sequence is TGTGCCAGCTCACCACGGAGGGAAACAGATACGCAGTATTTT.

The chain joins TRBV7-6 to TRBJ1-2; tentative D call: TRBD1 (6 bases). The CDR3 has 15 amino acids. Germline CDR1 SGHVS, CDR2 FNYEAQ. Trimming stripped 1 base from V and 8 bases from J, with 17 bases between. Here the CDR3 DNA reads TGTGCCAGCAGCTTAGGCCCAACAGGGACGAGGGGCTACACCTTC. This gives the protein CASSLGPTGTRGYTF. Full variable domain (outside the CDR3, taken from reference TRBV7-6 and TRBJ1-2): GAGVSQSPRYKVTKRGQDVALRCDPISGHVSLYWYRQALGQGPEFLTYFNYEAQQDKSGLPNDRFSAERPEGSISTLTIQRTEQRDSAMYRCASSLGPTGTRGYTFGSGTRLTVV.

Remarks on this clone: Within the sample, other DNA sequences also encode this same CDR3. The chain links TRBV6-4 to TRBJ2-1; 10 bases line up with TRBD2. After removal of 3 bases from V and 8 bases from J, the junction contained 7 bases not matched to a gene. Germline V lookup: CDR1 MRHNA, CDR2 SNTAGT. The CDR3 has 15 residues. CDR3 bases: TGTGCCAGCAGTGAACCTAGCGGGGGAGTGCATGAGCAGTTCTTC. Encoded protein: CASSEPSGGVHEQFF.

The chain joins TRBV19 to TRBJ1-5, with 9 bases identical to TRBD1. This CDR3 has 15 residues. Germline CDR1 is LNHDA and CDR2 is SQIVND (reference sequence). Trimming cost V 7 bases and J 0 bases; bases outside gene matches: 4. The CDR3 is CASIGTGNSNQPQHF. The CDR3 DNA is TGTGCCAGTATTGGGACAGGGAATAGCAATCAGCCCCAGCATTTT.

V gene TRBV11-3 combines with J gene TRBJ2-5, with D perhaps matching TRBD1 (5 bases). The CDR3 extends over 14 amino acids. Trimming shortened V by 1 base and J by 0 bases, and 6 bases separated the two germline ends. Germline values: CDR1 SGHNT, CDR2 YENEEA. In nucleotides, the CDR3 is TGTGCCAGCAGCTTAGGGGGCGACCAAGAGACCCAGTACTTC. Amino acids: CASSLGGDQETQYF.

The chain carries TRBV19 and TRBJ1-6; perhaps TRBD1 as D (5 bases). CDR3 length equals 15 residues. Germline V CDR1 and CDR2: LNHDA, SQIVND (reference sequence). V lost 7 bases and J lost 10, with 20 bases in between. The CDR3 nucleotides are TGTGCCAGTACAGCGGGTTACGGGGGAGAATCACCCCTCCACTTT. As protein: CASTAGYGGESPLHF.

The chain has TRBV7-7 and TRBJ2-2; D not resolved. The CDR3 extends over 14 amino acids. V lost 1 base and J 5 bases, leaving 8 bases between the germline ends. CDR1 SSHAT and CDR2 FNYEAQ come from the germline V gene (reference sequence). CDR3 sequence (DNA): TGTGCCAGCAGCTTAGGAACACCTACCGGGGAGCTGTTTTTT. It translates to CASSLGTPTGELFF.

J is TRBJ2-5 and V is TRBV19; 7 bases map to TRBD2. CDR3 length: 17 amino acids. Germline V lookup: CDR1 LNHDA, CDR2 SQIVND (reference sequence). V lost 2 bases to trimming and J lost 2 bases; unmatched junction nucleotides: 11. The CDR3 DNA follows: TGTGCCAGTAGTATACGAATGGGGGGGGGATCGCAAGAGACCCAGTACTTC. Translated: CASSIRMGGGSQETQYF.

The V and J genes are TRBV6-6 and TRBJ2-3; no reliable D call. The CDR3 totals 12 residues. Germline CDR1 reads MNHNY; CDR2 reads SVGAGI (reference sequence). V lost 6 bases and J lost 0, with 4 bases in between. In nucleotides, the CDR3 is TGTGCCAGCAGCAGTAGCACAGATACGCAGTATTTT. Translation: CASSSSTDTQYF.

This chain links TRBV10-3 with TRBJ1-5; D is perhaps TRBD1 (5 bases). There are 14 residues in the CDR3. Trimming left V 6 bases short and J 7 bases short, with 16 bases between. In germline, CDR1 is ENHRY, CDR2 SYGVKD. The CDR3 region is CAISDQGQGQPQHF. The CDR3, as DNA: TGTGCCATCAGCGATCAGGGCCAGGGCCAGCCCCAGCATTTT.

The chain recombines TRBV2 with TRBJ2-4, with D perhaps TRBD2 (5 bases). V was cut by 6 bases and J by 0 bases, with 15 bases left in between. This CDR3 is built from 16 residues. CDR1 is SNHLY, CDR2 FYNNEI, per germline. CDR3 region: CASRGGKAIAKNIQYF. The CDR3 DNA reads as TGTGCCAGCAGAGGAGGTAAAGCTATAGCCAAAAACATTCAGTACTTC.

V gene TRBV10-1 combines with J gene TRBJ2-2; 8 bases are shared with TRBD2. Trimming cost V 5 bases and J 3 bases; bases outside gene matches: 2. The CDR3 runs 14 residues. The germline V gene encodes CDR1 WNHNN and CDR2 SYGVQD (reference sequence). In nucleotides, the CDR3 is TGCGCCAGCAGTAAAGCGGGGGACACCGGGGAGCTGTTTTTT. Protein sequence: CASSKAGDTGELFF.

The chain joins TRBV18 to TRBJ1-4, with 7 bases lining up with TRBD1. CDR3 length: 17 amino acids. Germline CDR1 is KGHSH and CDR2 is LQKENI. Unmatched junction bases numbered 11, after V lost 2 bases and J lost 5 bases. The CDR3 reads CASSPEQGRWTNEKLFF. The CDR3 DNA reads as TGTGCCAGCTCACCAGAACAGGGGCGGTGGACGAATGAAAAACTGTTTTTT. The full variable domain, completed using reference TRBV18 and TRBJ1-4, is NAGVMQNPRHLVRRRGQEARLRCSPMKGHSHVYWYRQLPEEGLKFMVYLQKENIIDESGMPKERFSAEFPKEGPSILRIQQVVRGDSAAYFCASSPEQGRWTNEKLFFGSGTQLSVL.

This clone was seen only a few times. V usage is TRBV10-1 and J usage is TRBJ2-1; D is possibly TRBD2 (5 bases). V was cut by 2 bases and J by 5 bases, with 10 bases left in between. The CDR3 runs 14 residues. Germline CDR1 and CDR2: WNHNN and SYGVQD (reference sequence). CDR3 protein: CASSETGSNNEQFF. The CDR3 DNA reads TGCGCCAGCAGTGAGACGGGGTCCAACAATGAGCAGTTCTTC.

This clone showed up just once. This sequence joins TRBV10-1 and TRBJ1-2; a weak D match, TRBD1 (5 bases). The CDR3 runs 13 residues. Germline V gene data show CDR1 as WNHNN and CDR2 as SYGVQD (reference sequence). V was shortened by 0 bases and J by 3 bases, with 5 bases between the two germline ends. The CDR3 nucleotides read TGCGCCAGCAGTGAGTCCAGGGACTATGGCTACACCTTC. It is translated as CASSESRDYGYTF.

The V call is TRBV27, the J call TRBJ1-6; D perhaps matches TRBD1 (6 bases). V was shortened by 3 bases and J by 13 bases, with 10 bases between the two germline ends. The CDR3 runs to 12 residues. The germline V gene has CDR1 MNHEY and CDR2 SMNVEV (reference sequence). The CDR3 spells CASSFQGSPLHF. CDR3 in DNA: TGTGCCAGCAGTTTCCAGGGGTCCCCCCTCCACTTT.

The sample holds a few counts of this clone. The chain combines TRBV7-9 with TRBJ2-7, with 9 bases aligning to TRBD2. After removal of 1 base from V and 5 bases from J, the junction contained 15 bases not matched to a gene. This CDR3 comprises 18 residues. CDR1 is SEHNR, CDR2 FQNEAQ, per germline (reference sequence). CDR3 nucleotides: TGTGCCAGCAGCTTAGGCCTCTGGCGGGGGGGGTCCGGGAACGAGCAGTACTTC. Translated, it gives CASSLGLWRGGSGNEQYF.

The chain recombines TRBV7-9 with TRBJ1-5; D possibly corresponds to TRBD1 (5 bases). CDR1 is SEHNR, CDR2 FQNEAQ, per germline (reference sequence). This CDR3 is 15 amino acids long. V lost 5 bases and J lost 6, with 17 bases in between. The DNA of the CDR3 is TGTGCCAGCAGCCCAGGGCAAGGGATAGCTCAGCCCCAGCATTTT. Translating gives CASSPGQGIAQPQHF.

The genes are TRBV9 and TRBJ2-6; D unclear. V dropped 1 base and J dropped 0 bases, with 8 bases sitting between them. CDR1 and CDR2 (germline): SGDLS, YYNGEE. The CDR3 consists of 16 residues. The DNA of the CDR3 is TGTGCCAGCAGCGTAAGGCACAGCTCTGGGGCCAACGTCCTGACTTTC. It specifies CASSVRHSSGANVLTF.

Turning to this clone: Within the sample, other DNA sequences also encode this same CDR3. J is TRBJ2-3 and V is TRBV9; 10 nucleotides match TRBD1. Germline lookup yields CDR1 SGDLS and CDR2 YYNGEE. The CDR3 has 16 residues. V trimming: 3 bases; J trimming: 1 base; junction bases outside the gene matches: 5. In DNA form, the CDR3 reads TGTGCCAGCAGCGCTCGACAGGGGGCTGGCACAGATACGCAGTATTTT. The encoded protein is CASSARQGAGTDTQYF.

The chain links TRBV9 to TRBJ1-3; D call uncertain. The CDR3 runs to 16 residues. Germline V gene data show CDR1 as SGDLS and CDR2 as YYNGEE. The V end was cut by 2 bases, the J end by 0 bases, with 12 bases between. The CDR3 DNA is TGTGCCAGCAGCGTTTCCGGGAGCAACTCTGGAAACACCATATATTTT. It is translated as CASSVSGSNSGNTIYF.

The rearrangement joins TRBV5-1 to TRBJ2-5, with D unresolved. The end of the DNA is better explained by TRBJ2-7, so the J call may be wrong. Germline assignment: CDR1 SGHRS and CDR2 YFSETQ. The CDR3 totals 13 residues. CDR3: CASSVTFRYEQYF. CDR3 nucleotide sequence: TGCGCCAGCAGTGTGACATTTAGGTACGAGCAGTACTTC.

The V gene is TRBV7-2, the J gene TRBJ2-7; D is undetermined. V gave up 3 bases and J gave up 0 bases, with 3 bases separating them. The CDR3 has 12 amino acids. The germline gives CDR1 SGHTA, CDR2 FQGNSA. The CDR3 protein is CASSLSSYEQYF. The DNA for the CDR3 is TGTGCCAGCAGCTTGAGCTCCTACGAGCAGTACTTC. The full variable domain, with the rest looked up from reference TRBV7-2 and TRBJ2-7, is GAGVSQSPSNKVTEKGKDVELRCDPISGHTALYWYRQSLGQGLEFLIYFQGNSAPDKSGLPSDRFSAERTGGSVSTLTIQRTQQEDSAVYLCASSLSSYEQYFGPGTRLTVT.

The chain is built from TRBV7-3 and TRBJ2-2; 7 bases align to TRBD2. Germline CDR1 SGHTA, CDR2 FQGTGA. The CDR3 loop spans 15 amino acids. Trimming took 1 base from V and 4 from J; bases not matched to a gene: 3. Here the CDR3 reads CASSLRGGVTGELFF. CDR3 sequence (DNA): TGTGCCAGCAGCTTAAGGGGGGGGGTCACCGGGGAGCTGTTTTTT.